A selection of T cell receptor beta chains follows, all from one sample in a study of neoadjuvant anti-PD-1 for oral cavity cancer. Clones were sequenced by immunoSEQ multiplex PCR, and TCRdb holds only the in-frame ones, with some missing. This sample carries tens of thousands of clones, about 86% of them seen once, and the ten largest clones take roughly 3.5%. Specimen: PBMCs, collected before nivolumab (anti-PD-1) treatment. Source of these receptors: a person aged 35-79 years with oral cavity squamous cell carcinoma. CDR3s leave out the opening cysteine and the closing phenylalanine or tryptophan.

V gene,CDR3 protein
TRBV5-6,ASSWVGVDNSPLH
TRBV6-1,ASSEYLGPQKLF
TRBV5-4,ASSLVGSTDTQY
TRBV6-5,ASKVGQGNSPLH
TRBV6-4,ASSKLAGDYNEQF
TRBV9,ASSADRGLEKLF
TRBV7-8,ASSLAGGLGNEKLF
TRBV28,ASSLHGVQPQH
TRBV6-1,ASSEGPGGQF
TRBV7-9,ASSSYRGTSGFNEQY
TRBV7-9,ASSLAGGNEQF
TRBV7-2,ASSLNGGQAEAF
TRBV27,ASSLAGGPYNEQF
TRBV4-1,ASSQDFRPAGQGARETQY
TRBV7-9,ASSLDIFSYNSPLH
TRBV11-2,ASSLEYSYNEQF
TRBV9,ASSVGGGELF
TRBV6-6,ASSYSRSNQPQH
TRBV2,ASSETPGLITDTQY
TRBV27,ASSSGGGLNTEAF
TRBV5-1,ASSRGSTDTQY
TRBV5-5,ASSQGGAPSGANVLT
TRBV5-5,ASSPKVGDLTEAF
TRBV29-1,SAGDTQY
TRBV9,ASSVGGSETYEQY
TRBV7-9,ASSLEGGGGYT
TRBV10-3,ASSRGNSGNTIY
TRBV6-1,ASSARTSGYNEQF
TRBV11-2,ASSLGRTSREQY
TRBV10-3,AISESTSRSGKNIQY
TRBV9,ASSRQGGAYNEQF
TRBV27,ASSFNGVSSYEQY
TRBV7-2,ASSRPNSIGASGYEQY
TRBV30,AWSLTTGRYNYGYT
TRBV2,ASRTVENQPQH
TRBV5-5,ASSFLGNQPQH
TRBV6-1,ASSELASGRYYNEQF
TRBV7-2,ASSFQGGNEQF
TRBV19,ASRRVGQPQH
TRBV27,ASSLFGTDGAKNIQY
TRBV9,ASSVGARGHTGSDEQF
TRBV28,ASSLRGEAF
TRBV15,ATSSPLPWSWDTGELF
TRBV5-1,ASSLGQPGRTNEKLF
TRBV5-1,ASSLGGHPIQETQY
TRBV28,ATKGDGQETQY
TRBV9,ASSVSGGTIYEQY
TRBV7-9,ASSLAGGDEQY
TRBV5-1,ASGGAGLTREQY
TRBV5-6,ASSLAGVNTGELF
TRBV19,ASSIVGTRYNEQF
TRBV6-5,ASSYSGQGENTEAF
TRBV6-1,ASELGQGVAEAF
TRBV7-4,ASRPLGGGRQPQH
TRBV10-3,AISPSSRGYT
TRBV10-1,ASSDPFNEQF
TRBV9,ASSVDQGPYEQY
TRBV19,ASNSPGGAIGYT
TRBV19,ASSNRFQETQY
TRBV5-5,ASSLDGYEQY